Each of the 18 T cell receptor beta chains below was sequenced from the same sample in a study of cytomegalovirus exposure and HLA in healthy donors. The PCR was carried out with 60 Vbeta primers and 13 Jbeta primers. Sequencing used immunoSEQ multiplex PCR; TCRdb keeps in-frame clones, though not all of them. The sample carries 120,000 to 150,000 clones, almost 80% recorded once. Sequencing input: PBMCs. The receptors derive from a male donor in good health and CMV-seronegative.

V and J are TRBV7-8 and TRBJ2-1; 8 bases are a match to TRBD1. Germline CDR1 SGHVS, CDR2 FQNEAQ. This CDR3 has 16 residues. Trimming cost V 3 bases and J 6 bases; bases outside gene matches: 10. In nucleotides, the CDR3 is TGTGCCAGCAGCTTCCTTGGGACAGGTGGGGGCAATGAGCAGTTCTTC. It yields the protein CASSFLGTGGGNEQFF. Full variable domain (missing parts from reference TRBV7-8 and TRBJ2-1): GAGVSQSPRYKVAKRGQDVALRCDPISGHVSLFWYQQALGQGPEFLTYFQNEAQLDKSGLPSDRFFAERPEGSVSTLKIQRTQQEDSAVYLCASSFLGTGGGNEQFFGPGTRLTVL.

The gene calls are TRBV5-4 and TRBJ2-1; D remains ambiguous. Trimming stripped 0 bases from V and 5 bases from J, with 9 bases between. The CDR3 is made up of 14 amino acids. CDR1 and CDR2 from the germline V gene are SGHNT and YYREEE (reference sequence). CDR3 protein: CASSLANLNNEQFF. Written as DNA, the CDR3 is TGTGCCAGCAGCTTGGCCAATCTAAACAATGAGCAGTTCTTC.

This chain uses TRBV7-2 with TRBJ1-4; D not resolved. The CDR3 runs to 15 residues. Germline V CDR1 and CDR2: SGHTA, FQGNSA. The V end was cut by 5 bases, the J end by 2 bases, with 12 bases between. Written as DNA, the CDR3 is TGTGCCAGCAGCCCTACCTATTGGACTAATGAAAAACTGTTTTTT. This encodes CASSPTYWTNEKLFF.

V gene TRBV5-1 combines with J gene TRBJ2-7; no firm D call. Germline V lookup: CDR1 SGHRS, CDR2 YFSETQ. V dropped 3 bases and J dropped 4 bases, with 8 bases sitting between them. CDR3 length: 12 amino acids. The CDR3 sequence: CASSSSFYEQYF. CDR3 sequence (DNA): TGCGCCAGCAGCTCCTCGTTTTACGAGCAGTACTTC.

The chain couples TRBV18 to TRBJ2-3, with 8 bases lining up with TRBD2. The CDR3 covers 15 residues. V gave up 0 bases and J gave up 6 bases; unmatched junction bases: 5. Germline lookup yields CDR1 KGHSH and CDR2 LQKENI. The CDR3 sequence is CASSPPRREGDTQYF. CDR3 sequence (DNA): TGTGCCAGCTCACCACCCCGCCGGGAGGGGGATACGCAGTATTTT.

This clone has more than one count but fewer than ten. The V call is TRBV7-3, the J call TRBJ1-5; the D is unclear. The CDR3 runs 13 residues. Germline values: CDR1 SGHTA, CDR2 FQGTGA. Trimming removed 5 bases at V and 7 bases at J, with 12 bases between. Written as DNA, the CDR3 is TGTGCCAGCAGCCCCCACAGTGGGCAGCCCCAGCATTTT. Translated: CASSPHSGQPQHF.

The chain employs TRBV10-1 and TRBJ2-7, with 8 nucleotides matching TRBD2. From germline, CDR1 is WNHNN and CDR2 SYGVQD (reference sequence). The CDR3 contains 13 residues. After removal of 11 bases from V and 2 bases from J, the junction contained 8 bases not matched to a gene. This chain's CDR3 is CAGTKREPYEQYF. The CDR3 region has the DNA TGCGCCGGAACCAAGCGGGAGCCCTACGAGCAGTACTTC.

This sequence joins TRBV5-5 and TRBJ2-2; TRBD1 might be the D (5 bases). Between the trimmed V and J ends, which lost 6 bases and 1 base, there was a span of 10 bases. Germline V gene data show CDR1 as SGHKS and CDR2 as YYEKEE (reference sequence). This CDR3 contains 14 residues. Here the CDR3 DNA reads TGTGCCAGCACCCAGACAGTGAACACCGGGGAGCTGTTTTTT. Translating it yields CASTQTVNTGELFF.

Here the CDR3 reads CASQGGTEAFF. As DNA, the CDR3 is TGTGCCTCCCAGGGTGGCACTGAAGCTTTCTTT. This sequence joins TRBV30 and TRBJ1-1, with a weak D call TRBD1 (5 bases). Trimming took 7 bases from V and 4 from J, leaving 10 bases between them. Germline V gene lookup returns CDR1 GTSNPN and CDR2 SVGIG (reference sequence). The CDR3 length is 11 residues.

For the CDR3, the DNA is TGTGCCAGCAGTTTCCGACCGGGACAGGTCGGAAATCAGCCCCAGCATTTT. Amino acid sequence: CASSFRPGQVGNQPQHF. The rearrangement joins TRBV2 to TRBJ1-5; 8 bases are a match to TRBD1. With V trimmed by 5 bases and J by 4 bases, 13 bases remained unmatched. The CDR3 is 17 amino acids. Looked up from germline, CDR1 is SNHLY and CDR2 is FYNNEI.

The V gene is TRBV4-1, the J gene TRBJ1-5; D remains unclear. The CDR3 loop spans 14 amino acids. V was trimmed by 0 bases and J by 0 bases, leaving 3 bases between them. CDR1 and CDR2 from the germline V gene are MGHRA and YSYEKL. The CDR3 reads CASSQDGSNQPQHF. The CDR3 nucleotides read TGCGCCAGCAGCCAAGACGGTAGCAATCAGCCCCAGCATTTT.

The CDR3 sequence: CASSFGVTYEQYF. CDR3 nucleotides: TGCGCCAGCAGCTTCGGGGTTACCTACGAGCAGTACTTC. The chain links TRBV5-1 to TRBJ2-7; D is possibly TRBD2 (5 bases). The germline gives CDR1 SGHRS, CDR2 YFSETQ. The CDR3 covers 13 residues. V was trimmed by 2 bases and J by 2 bases, leaving 8 bases between them. The full variable domain, completed using reference TRBV5-1 and TRBJ2-7, is KAGVTQTPRYLIKTRGQQVTLSCSPISGHRSVSWYQQTPGQGLQFLFEYFSETQRNKGNFPGRFSGRQFSNSRSEMNVSTLELGDSALYLCASSFGVTYEQYFGPGTRLTVT.

This sequence joins TRBV6-4 and TRBJ2-7, with D possibly being TRBD1 (6 bases). Germline lookup yields CDR1 MRHNA and CDR2 SNTAGT. This CDR3 has 17 amino acids. The ends were cut back, 2 bases at V and 2 bases at J, with 19 bases in the middle. CDR3 in DNA: TGTGCCAGCAGTGACCCGGAGACAGGAGAGCACGCCTACGAGCAGTACTTC. It codes for CASSDPETGEHAYEQYF.

This chain joins TRBV11-2 and TRBJ2-2; TRBD2 matches at 10 bases. With V trimmed by 5 bases and J by 2 bases, 2 bases remained unmatched. The CDR3 length is 15 residues. The germline CDR1 and CDR2 sequences are SGHAT and FQNNGV. The CDR3 region is CASSRTSGNTGELFF. The CDR3 region has the DNA TGTGCCAGCAGCCGGACTAGCGGTAACACCGGGGAGCTGTTTTTT. The whole variable domain, filled in from reference TRBV11-2 and TRBJ2-2, reads EAGVAQSPRYKIIEKRQSVAFWCNPISGHATLYWYQQILGQGPKLLIQFQNNGVVDDSQLPKDRFSAERLKGVDSTLKIQPAKLEDSAVYLCASSRTSGNTGELFFGEGSRLTVL.

This clone was observed a handful of times. Written as DNA, the CDR3 is TGTGCCAGCAGCGTAGCCGTCGGTAAGAATGAAAAACTGTTTTTT. Translation: CASSVAVGKNEKLFF. The chain uses TRBV9 and TRBJ1-4; no clear D. The V gene lost 0 bases and the J gene lost 5 bases, with 11 bases spanning the gap. The CDR3 is 15 residues long. Germline V gene lookup returns CDR1 SGDLS and CDR2 YYNGEE.

Only a few counts were recorded for this clone. This sequence joins TRBV27 and TRBJ2-1; a possible D gene is TRBD2 (5 bases). The V end was cut by 10 bases, the J end by 10 bases, with 29 bases between. The length of the CDR3 is 16 residues. Germline V lookup: CDR1 MNHEY, CDR2 SMNVEV (reference sequence). CDR3 coding DNA: TGTGCCACCAGATCGGAGGCCCGGGTCCCTAGGAGGGAGCAGTTCTTC. It yields the protein CATRSEARVPRREQFF.

CDR3 nucleotide sequence: TGTGCCAGCAGCCGGACAGGGGGCTATTCACCCCTCCACTTT. This codes for CASSRTGGYSPLHF. The chain has TRBV14 and TRBJ1-6, with 11 bases lining up with TRBD1. The J segment lost 8 bases and the V segment lost 4 bases, leaving 1 base of the junction unmatched. This CDR3 spans 14 amino acids. Germline assignment: CDR1 SGHDN and CDR2 FVKESK.

This clone was picked up a small number of times. This rearrangement joins TRBV5-4 to TRBJ2-5; D is perhaps TRBD2 (7 bases). The germline gives CDR1 SGHNT, CDR2 YYREEE (reference sequence). The CDR3 spans 16 residues. Trimming shortened V by 3 bases and J by 4 bases, and 19 bases separated the two germline ends. The CDR3 sequence: CASSWGGGSEVETQYF. The CDR3 nucleotides are TGTGCCAGCAGCTGGGGGGGCGGGAGCGAGGTAGAGACCCAGTACTTC.